Listed here is a single T cell receptor beta chain. Its antigen remains unknown. These data are taken from a study of T cells in Graves' hyperthyroidism and ophthalmopathy. Study outcomes and limitations: Researchers found most expanded thyroid clonotypes above 0.001 in blood as well.

Active moderate-to-severe ophthalmopathy, Clinical Activity Score at least 3, NOSPECS at least 4, under 3 months' duration. Diagnoses were established using clinical symptoms, serum thyroxine and TRAb, thyroid ultrasound and orbital computed tomography. From more than 9.5 ml of fresh peripheral blood, PBMCs were isolated. TCR beta CDR3 regions were amplified from RNA. Carried out on the TCR CDR3, a first-round RT-PCR used the HTBI primer set. MiXCR was run by TCRdb on the multiplex PCR reads, yielding one entry per CDR3 protein. This sample has about half a million distinct CDR3 sequences, with around 22% found just once. This CDR3 comprises 16 residues. Germline CDR1 reads MNHNS; CDR2 reads SASEGT. V shed 6 bases, J shed 6 bases, and the junction held 12 bases outside the gene matches.

The V gene is TRBV6-1, the J gene TRBJ1-1; 11 bases agree with TRBD1. This clonotype was sampled from a woman younger than 45 with Graves' ophthalmopathy. The sample comprised blood. This CDR3 reads CASSQNPGQGDPEAFF. In DNA form, the CDR3 reads TGTGCCAGCAGCCAAAACCCGGGACAGGGGGATCCTGAAGCTTTCTTT.